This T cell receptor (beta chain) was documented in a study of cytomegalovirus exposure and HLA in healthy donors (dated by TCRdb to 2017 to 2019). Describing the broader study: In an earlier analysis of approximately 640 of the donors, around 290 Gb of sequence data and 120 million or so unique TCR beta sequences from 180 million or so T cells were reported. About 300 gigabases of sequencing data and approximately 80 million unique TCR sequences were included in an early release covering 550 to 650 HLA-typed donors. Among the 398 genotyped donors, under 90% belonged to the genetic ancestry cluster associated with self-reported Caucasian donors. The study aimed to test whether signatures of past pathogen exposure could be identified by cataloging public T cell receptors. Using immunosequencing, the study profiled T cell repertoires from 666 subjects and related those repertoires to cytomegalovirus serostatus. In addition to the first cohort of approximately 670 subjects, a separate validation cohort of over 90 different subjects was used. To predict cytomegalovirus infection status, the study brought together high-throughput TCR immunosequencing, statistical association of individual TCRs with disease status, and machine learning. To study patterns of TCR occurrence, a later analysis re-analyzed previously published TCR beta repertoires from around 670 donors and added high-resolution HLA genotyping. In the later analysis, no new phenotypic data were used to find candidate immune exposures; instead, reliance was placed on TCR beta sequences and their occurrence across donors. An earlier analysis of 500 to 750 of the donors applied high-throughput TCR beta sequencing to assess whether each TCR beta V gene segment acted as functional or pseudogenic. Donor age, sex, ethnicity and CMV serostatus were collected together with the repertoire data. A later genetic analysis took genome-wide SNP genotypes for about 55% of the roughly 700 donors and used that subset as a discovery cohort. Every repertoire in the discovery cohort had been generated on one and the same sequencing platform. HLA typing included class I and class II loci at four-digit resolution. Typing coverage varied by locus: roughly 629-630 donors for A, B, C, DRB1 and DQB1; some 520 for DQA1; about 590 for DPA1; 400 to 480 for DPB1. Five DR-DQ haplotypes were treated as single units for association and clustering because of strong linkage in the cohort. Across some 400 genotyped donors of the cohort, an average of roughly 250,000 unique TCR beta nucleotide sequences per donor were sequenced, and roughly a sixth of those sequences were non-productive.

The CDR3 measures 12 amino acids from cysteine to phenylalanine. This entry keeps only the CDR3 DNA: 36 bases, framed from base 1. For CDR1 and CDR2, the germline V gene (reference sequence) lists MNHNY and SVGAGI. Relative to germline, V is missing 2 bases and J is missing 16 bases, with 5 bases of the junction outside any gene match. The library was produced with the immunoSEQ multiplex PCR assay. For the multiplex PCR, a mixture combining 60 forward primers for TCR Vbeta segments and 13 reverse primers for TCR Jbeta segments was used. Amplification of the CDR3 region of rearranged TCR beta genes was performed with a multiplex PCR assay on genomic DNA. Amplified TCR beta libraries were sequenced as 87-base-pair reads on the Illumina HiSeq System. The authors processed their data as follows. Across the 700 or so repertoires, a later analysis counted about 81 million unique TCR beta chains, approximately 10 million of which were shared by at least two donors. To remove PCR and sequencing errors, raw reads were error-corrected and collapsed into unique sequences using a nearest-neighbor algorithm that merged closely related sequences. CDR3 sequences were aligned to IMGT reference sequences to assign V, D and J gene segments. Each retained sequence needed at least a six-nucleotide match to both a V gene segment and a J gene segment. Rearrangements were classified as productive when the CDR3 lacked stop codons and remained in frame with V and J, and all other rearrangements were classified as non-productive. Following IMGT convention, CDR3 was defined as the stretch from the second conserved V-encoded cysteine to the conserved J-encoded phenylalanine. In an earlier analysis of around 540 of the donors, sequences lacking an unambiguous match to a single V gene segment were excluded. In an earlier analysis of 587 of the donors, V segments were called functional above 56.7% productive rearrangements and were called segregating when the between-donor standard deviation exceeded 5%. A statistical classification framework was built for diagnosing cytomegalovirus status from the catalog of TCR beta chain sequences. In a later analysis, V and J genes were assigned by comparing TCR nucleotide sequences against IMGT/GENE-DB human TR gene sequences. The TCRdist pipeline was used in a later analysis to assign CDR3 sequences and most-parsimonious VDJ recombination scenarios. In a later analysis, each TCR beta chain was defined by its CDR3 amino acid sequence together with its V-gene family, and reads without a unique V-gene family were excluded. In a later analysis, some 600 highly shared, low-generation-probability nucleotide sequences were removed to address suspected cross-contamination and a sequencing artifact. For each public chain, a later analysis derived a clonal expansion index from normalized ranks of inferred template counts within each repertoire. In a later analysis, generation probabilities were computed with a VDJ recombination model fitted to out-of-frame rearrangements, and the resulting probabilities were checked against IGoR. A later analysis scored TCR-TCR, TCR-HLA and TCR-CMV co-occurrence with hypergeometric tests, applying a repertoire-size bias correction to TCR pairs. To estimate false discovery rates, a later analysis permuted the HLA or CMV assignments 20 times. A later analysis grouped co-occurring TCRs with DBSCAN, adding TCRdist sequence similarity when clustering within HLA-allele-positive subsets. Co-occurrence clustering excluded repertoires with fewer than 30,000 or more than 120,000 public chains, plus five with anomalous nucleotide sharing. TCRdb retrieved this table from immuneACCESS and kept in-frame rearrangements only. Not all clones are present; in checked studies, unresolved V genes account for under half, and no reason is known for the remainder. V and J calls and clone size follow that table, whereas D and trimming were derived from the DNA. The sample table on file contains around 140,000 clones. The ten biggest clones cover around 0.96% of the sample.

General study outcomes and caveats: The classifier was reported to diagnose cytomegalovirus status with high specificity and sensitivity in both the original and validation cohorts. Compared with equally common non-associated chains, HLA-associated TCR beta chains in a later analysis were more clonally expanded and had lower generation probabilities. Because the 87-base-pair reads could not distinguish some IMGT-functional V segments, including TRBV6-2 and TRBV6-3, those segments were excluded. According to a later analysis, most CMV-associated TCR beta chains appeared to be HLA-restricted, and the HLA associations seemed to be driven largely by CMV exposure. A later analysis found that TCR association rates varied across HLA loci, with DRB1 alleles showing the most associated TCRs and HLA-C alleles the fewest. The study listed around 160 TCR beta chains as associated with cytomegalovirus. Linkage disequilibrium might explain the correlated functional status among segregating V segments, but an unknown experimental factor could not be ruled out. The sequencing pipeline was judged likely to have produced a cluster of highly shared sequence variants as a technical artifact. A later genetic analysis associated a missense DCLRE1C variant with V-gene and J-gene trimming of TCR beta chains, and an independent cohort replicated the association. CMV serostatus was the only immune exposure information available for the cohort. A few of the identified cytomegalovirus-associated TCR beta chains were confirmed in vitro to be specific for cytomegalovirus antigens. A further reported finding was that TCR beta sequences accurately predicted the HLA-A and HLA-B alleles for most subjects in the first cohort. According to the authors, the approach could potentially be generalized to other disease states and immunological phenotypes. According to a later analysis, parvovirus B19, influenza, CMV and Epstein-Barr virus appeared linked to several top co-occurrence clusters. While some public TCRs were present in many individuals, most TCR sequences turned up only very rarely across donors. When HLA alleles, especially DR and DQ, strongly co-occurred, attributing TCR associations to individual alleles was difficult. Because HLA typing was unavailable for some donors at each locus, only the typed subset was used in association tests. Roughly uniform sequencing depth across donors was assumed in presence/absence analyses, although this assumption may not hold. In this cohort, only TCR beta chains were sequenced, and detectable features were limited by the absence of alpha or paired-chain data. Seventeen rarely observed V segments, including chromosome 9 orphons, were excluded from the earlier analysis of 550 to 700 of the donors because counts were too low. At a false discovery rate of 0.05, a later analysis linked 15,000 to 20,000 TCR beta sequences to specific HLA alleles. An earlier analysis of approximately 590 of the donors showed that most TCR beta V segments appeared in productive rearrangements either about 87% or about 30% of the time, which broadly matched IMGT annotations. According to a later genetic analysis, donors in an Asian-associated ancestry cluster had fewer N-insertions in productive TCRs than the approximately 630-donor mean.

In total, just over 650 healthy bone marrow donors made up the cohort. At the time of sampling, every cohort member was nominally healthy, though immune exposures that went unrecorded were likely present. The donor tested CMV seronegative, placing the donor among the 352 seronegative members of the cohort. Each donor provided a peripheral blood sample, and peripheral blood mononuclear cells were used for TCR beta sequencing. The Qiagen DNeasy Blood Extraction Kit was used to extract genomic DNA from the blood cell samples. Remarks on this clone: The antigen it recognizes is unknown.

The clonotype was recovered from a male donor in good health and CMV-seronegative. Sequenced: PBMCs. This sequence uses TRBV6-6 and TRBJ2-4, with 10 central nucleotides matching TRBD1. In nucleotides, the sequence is TGTGCCAGCAGTTACGCCGGGACAGGGGATTACTTC. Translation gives CASSYAGTGDYF.